What follows is one T cell receptor beta chain and its context. The data stem from a study of blood T cell repertoires in COVID-19. Across the whole study: Some COVID-19 samples were acute and others convalescent; all came from the United States, Italy and Spain. The cDNA or gDNA used as material had been derived from T cells, B-cell-depleted T cells, or PBMCs.

In the authors' methods: Amplification of reference gene primers provided the estimated nucleated cell counts. Method: immunoSEQ multiplex PCR; TCRdb's copy keeps in-frame clones and lacks some. V and J calls and clone size follow that table, whereas D and trimming were derived from the DNA. The table shows some 150,000 clones, with 80% occurring only once. The sample comprised peripheral blood. This TCR was sampled from a man in his 60s with acute or convalescent COVID-19.

This chain's CDR3 is CASSPGQGVGDQHF. CDR3 bases: TGTGCCAGCAGCCCGGGACAGGGGGTTGGTGACCAGCATTTT. The V and J genes are TRBV6-5 and TRBJ1-5; 11 nucleotides align to TRBD1. Germline lookup yields CDR1 MNHEY and CDR2 SVGAGI. This CDR3 spans 14 amino acids. J lost 12 bases, V lost 6 bases, and 10 bases had no gene match.